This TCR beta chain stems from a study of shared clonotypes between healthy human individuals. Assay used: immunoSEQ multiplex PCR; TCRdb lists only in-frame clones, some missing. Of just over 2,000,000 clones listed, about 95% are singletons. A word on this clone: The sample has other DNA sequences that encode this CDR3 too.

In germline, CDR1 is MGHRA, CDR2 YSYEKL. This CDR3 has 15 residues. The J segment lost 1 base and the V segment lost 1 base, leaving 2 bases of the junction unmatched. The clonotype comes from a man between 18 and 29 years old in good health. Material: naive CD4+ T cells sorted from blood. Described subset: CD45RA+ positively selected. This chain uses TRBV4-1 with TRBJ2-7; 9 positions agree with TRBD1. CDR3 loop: CASSQGGQGSYEQYF. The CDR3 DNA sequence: TGCGCCAGCAGCCAAGGGGGACAGGGATCCTACGAGCAGTACTTC.